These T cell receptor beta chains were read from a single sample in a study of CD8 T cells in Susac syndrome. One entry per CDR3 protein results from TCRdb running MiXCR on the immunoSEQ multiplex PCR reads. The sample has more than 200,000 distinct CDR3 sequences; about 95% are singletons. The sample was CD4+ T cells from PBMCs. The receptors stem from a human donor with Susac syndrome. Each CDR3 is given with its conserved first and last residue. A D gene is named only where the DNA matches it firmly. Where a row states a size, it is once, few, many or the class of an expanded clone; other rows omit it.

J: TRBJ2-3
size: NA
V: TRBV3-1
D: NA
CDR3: CASSQGLLPDTQYF
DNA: TGTGCCAGCAGCCAAGGCCTCCTCCCAGATACGCAGTATTTT

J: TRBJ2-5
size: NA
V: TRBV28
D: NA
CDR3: CASSRFGGQETQYF
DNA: TGTGCCAGCAGCCGATTCGGGGGACAAGAGACCCAGTACTTC

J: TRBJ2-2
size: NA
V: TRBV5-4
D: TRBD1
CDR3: CASSKGQPTGELFF
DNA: TGTGCCAGCAGTAAGGGACAGCCAACCGGGGAGCTGTTTTTT

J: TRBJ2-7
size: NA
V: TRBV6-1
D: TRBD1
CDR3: CASKIRVGTGLNEQYF
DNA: TGTGCCAGCAAAATTCGTGTCGGGACAGGGTTGAACGAGCAGTACTTC

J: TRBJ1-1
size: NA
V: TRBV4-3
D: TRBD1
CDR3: CASSLGTGGRYTEAFF
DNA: TGCGCCAGCAGCCTCGGGACAGGGGGTCGGTACACTGAAGCTTTCTTT

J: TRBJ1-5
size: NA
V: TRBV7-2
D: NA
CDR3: CASSLVGGVGNQPQHF
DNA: TGTGCCAGCAGCTTAGTCGGGGGCGTCGGCAATCAGCCCCAGCATTTT

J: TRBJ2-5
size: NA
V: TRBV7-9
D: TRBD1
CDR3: CASSWGQGSGETQYF
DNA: TGTGCCAGCAGCTGGGGACAGGGGTCGGGAGAGACCCAGTACTTC

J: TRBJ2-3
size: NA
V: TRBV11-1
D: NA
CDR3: CASSPTDAVSDTQYF
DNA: TGTGCCAGCAGCCCCACCGACGCGGTTTCAGATACGCAGTATTTT

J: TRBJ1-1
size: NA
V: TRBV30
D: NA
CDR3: CAGEDRKGPEAFF
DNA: TGTGCGGGAGAGGACCGGAAGGGTCCTGAAGCTTTCTTT

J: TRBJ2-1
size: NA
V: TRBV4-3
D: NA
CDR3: CASSTGWNEQFF
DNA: TGCGCCAGCAGTACAGGGTGGAATGAGCAGTTCTTC

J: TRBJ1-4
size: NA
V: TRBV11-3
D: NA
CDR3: CATAGGDDEKLFF
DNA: TGTGCCACCGCGGGAGGGGATGACGAAAAACTGTTTTTT

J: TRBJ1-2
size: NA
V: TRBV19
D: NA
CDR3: CASSITRTVGYGYTF
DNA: TGTGCCAGTAGTATAACCAGGACAGTCGGCTATGGCTACACCTTC

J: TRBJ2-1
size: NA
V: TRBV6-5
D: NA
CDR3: CASSYYHPGTKNYNEQFF
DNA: TGTGCCAGCAGTTATTACCATCCCGGGACAAAGAACTACAATGAGCAGTTCTTC

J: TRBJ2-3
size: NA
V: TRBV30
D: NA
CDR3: CAWSVRRPDTQYF
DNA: TGTGCCTGGAGTGTACGCAGACCCGATACGCAGTATTTT

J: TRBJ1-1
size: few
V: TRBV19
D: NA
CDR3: CASSQGGNTEAFF
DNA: TGTGCCAGTAGTCAGGGAGGGAACACTGAAGCTTTCTTT

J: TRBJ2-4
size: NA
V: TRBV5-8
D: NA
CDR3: CASSQKGQGGIQYF
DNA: TGTGCCAGCAGCCAAAAGGGGCAGGGGGGGATTCAGTACTTC

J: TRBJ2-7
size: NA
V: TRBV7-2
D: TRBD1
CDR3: CASSLGRKTGDEQYF
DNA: TGTGCCAGCAGCTTAGGGAGAAAGACAGGGGACGAGCAGTACTTC

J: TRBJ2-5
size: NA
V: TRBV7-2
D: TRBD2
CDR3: CASSLTSGGTIQETQYF
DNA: TGTGCCAGCAGCTTAACTAGCGGGGGGACCATTCAAGAGACCCAGTACTTC

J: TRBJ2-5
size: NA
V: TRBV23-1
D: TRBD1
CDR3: CASSPTEGDSQETQYF
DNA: TGCGCCAGCAGTCCCACCGAGGGGGACAGTCAAGAGACCCAGTACTTC

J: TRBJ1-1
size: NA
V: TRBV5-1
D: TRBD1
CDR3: CASSFTTGGGTEAFF
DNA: TGCGCCAGCAGCTTCACGACAGGGGGCGGCACTGAAGCTTTCTTT

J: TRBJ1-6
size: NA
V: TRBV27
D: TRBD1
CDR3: CASRQGARNSPLHF
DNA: TGTGCCAGCAGACAGGGGGCTCGGAATTCACCCCTCCACTTT

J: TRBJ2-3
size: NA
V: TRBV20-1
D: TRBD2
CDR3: CSARKPSGGATDTQYF
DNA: TGCAGTGCTAGAAAGCCTAGCGGGGGAGCCACAGATACGCAGTATTTT

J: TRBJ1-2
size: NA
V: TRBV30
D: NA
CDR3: CAWTAANYGYTF
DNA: TGTGCCTGGACTGCAGCGAACTATGGCTACACCTTC

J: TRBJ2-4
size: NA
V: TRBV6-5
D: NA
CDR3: CASSYSKEGHQGVAKNIQYF
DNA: TGTGCCAGCAGTTACTCGAAGGAGGGACACCAGGGAGTAGCCAAAAACATTCAGTACTTC

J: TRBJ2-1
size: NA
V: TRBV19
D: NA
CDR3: CASSTLQANEQFF
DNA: TGTGCCAGTAGTACCCTCCAAGCCAATGAGCAGTTCTTC

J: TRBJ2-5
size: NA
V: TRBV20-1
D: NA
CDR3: CSATGVSETQYF
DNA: TGCAGTGCTACCGGGGTATCAGAGACCCAGTACTTC

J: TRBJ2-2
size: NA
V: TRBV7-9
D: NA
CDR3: CASRPPGATGELFF
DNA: TGTGCCAGCAGACCCCCAGGGGCCACCGGGGAGCTGTTTTTT